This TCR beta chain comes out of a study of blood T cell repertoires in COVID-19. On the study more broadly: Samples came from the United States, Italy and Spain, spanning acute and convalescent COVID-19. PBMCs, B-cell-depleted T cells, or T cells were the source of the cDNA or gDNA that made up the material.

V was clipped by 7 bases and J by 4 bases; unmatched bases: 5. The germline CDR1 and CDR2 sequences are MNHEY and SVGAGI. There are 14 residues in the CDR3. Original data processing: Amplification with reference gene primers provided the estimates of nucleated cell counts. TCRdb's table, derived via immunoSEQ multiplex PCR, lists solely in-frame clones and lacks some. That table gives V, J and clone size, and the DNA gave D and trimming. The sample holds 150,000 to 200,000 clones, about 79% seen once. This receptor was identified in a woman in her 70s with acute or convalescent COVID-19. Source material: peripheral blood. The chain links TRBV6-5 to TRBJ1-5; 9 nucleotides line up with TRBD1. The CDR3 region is CASKGQGGNQPQHF. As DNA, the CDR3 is TGTGCCAGCAAGGGACAGGGAGGTAATCAGCCCCAGCATTTT.